The entry that follows covers one T cell receptor (beta chain) sequence. The antigen is undetermined. The sample originates from a study of post-analysis software for immune sequencing data. Study in general: Clinical courses comprised relapsing-remitting, secondary progressive and progressive-relapsing multiple sclerosis.

Unmatched junction bases numbered 5, after V lost 8 bases and J lost 4 bases. CDR1 and CDR2 from the germline V gene are LNHDA and SQIVND (reference sequence). The CDR3 is 12 residues long. General study points: Relative to controls, patients with multiple sclerosis showed significantly lower normalized Chao1 diversity. Patients used a handful of TRBV segments, including TRBV5-6, TRBV5-1 and TRBV20-1, more often than controls. F measure showed strong co-clustering of same-batch samples.

Unique molecular identifiers had been added to the TCR beta cDNA libraries. TCRdb re-called the PCR reads through MiXCR, storing one row per CDR3 protein. The sample carries around 400,000 distinct CDR3 sequences, around 37% recorded once. The genes are TRBV19 and TRBJ2-7; 7 bases map to TRBD1. This TCR was sampled from a girl aged 10 to 17 with multiple sclerosis. Sequencing was performed on blood. For the CDR3, the DNA is TGTGCCAGTGCGGACAGGTATTACGAGCAGTACTTC. Translating it yields CASADRYYEQYF.